These T cell receptor beta chains were read from a single sample in a study of blood T cell repertoires in COVID-19. The data were produced by immunoSEQ multiplex PCR, yet TCRdb's version contains in-frame clones alone and is incomplete. Among about 260,000 clones listed, 83% were seen once. Sequenced: peripheral blood. Source of these receptors: a woman aged 45-65 years who had recovered from COVID-19. Each CDR3 is given without its conserved first and last residue. The order of the fields is V gene, CDR3 length, J gene, CDR3 protein.

>TRBV28|12|TRBJ1-6
ASSRGGTSSPLH
>TRBV24-1|12|TRBJ2-1
ATSGTAGVNEQF
>TRBV28|15|TRBJ2-7
ASSTRTGPTGFYEQY
>TRBV18|13|TRBJ1-1
ASSPRQGADTEAF
>TRBV11-1|15|TRBJ2-5
ASSLARGTGYQETQY
>TRBV12-5|11|TRBJ2-1
ASGAGAYNEQF
>TRBV19|12|TRBJ2-7
ASSMWETSYEQY
>TRBV2|15|TRBJ1-3
ASSEGIGGPGGNTIY
>TRBV7-9|13|TRBJ2-7
ASSLRGNNPYEQY
>TRBV10-1|15|TRBJ1-1
ASVYRGLGEWNTEAF
>TRBV30|15|TRBJ2-7
AWSAYGGASGSDEQY
>TRBV4-3|13|TRBJ1-4
ASSQGQGIGEKLF
>TRBV4-3|13|TRBJ2-1
ASSRSPGSYNEQF
>TRBV27|13|TRBJ2-1
ASSLGGLGYNEQF
>TRBV27|13|TRBJ2-3
ASKQSSGLTDTQY
>TRBV5-4|15|TRBJ2-3
ASTKILLGEPTDTQY
>TRBV30|11|TRBJ1-2
AWGSVEGAGYT
>TRBV6-5|12|TRBJ2-5
ASREPGSDETQY
>TRBV9|13|TRBJ1-1
ASSGWDSPNTEAF
>TRBV7-9|12|TRBJ1-4
ASSSGQQNEKLF
>TRBV2|14|TRBJ2-1
ASSADRGSGVYEQF
>TRBV19|15|TRBJ2-6
ASSKTVTSSGANVLT
>TRBV28|16|TRBJ2-3
ASSFEGTGGLVADTQY
>TRBV7-2|13|TRBJ2-1
ASSLVGGGYNEQF
>TRBV6-2/TRBV6-3|14|TRBJ2-1
ASSYSPTGEVGEQF
>TRBV2|16|TRBJ1-2
ASRGLRQGYPGNYGYT
>TRBV5-4|14|TRBJ2-2
ASSLPGLAGTGELF
>TRBV30|14|TRBJ2-1
AWSVRSSGGYNEQF
>TRBV2|13|TRBJ2-7
ASRKEDSYAREQY
>TRBV2|11|TRBJ2-7
ASVPTGAYEQY
>TRBV18|10|TRBJ1-5
ASSLTNQPQH
>TRBV9|14|TRBJ2-5
ASSATGTGAGETQY
>TRBV6-5|10|TRBJ2-1
ASSSPGTEQF
>TRBV11-2|15|TRBJ2-1
ASSLVRLAGPGYEQF
>TRBV19|13|TRBJ2-3
ASGTSGSGTDTQY
>TRBV4-3|14|TRBJ2-7
ASSRQAGSSGYEQY
>TRBV6-5|12|TRBJ2-2
ASGAGVNTGELF
>TRBV7-3|11|TRBJ2-1
ASSLTLREKQF
>TRBV2|15|TRBJ1-6
ASSEPSGGPYNSPLH
>TRBV7-2|13|TRBJ2-1
ASSPRGGPYNEQF
>TRBV15|13|TRBJ1-6
ATSRAQGESSPLH
>TRBV5-6|13|TRBJ1-1
ASSLTGARDTEAF
>TRBV30|12|TRBJ2-2
AWRGGHSTGELF
>TRBV28|13|TRBJ2-5
ASSNSGAGTETQY
>TRBV7-2|13|TRBJ2-2
ASSFYGRNTRELF
>TRBV6-1|14|TRBJ1-2
ASSERGIEDYFGYT
>TRBV3-1/TRBV3-2|12|TRBJ2-1
ASSTRGGGGEQF
>TRBV25-1|16|TRBJ2-5
ASSDPAPTSGRGETQY
>TRBV24-1|12|TRBJ1-1
ATSSAGWNTEAF
>TRBV7-2|11|TRBJ1-2
ASSSREGNGYT
>TRBV2|13|TRBJ2-4
ASNRDSLAKNIQY
>TRBV3-1/TRBV3-2|13|TRBJ1-2
ASSLGTAIAGGYT
>TRBV5-1|12|TRBJ2-2
ASSLNTNTGELF
>TRBV2|11|TRBJ2-7
ASTTQVRSEQY
>TRBV5-4|14|TRBJ2-7
ASSGLAGGISYEQY